This is a list of T cell receptor beta chains from one sample in a study of OX40 agonist ivuxolimab in advanced cancers. The repertoire was sequenced with immunoSEQ multiplex PCR; TCRdb's copy has only in-frame clones and lacks some. The sample comprises about 8,000 clones, roughly 70% of which are singletons, and less than 60% rests with the top ten. The sequenced sample was CD4+ or CD8+ T cells sorted from blood, obtained in a trial of the OX40 agonist ivuxolimab. The receptors derive from an adult with an advanced solid tumor such as melanoma, head and neck, liver or kidney cancer. The CDR3 runs from the conserved cysteine through the conserved F or W. D genes are given only for firm matches. Not all rows give a size; the values are once, few, many and, for expanded clones, a class.

d_call	clone_size	v_call	j_call	cdr3_nt	cdr3_aa
.	medium-sized	TRBV5-8	TRBJ1-6	TGTGCCAGCAGCTTGGGTAATTCACCCCTCCACTTT	CASSLGNSPLHF
TRBD1	.	TRBV6-6	TRBJ1-1	TGTGCCAGCAGTTACTCCAACAGGGGAGAAGCTTTCTTT	CASSYSNRGEAFF
TRBD2	.	TRBV14	TRBJ2-2	TGTGCCAGCAGCCAAGAAGCGGTAGGGGTACGATATAGCGGGGTGAACACCGGGGAGCTGTTTTTT	CASSQEAVGVRYSGVNTGELFF
TRBD1	.	TRBV27	TRBJ1-2	TGTGCCAGTTACGGGCCGGGACAGGGCAACTATGGCTACACCTTC	CASYGPGQGNYGYTF
TRBD1	.	TRBV2	TRBJ1-2	TGTGCCAGCAGTGTTGGGGACAGCAACTACACCTTC	CASSVGDSNYTF
TRBD1	.	TRBV12-5	TRBJ1-1	TGTGCTAGTGGTTCGCGGACAGGGGCCCCTGAAGCTTTCTTT	CASGSRTGAPEAFF
.	.	TRBV10-2	TRBJ1-5	TGCGCCAGCAGTGCGGGGGACGGTCAGCCCCAGCATTTT	CASSAGDGQPQHF
TRBD1	few	TRBV27	TRBJ1-6	TGTGCCAGCAGTCGGAAGACAGGGATGAATTCACCCCTCCACTTT	CASSRKTGMNSPLHF
TRBD1	.	TRBV11-2	TRBJ1-4	TGTGCCAGCAGCGCTCCGGGACAGGGCGATGAAAAACTGTTTTTT	CASSAPGQGDEKLFF
.	.	TRBV7-9	TRBJ1-5	TGTGCCAGCAGCCCCGGGGGTAGCAATCAGCCCCAGCATTTT	CASSPGGSNQPQHF
.	.	TRBV9	TRBJ2-3	TGTGCCAGCAGCGTAGGACAGGCCGGCACAGATACGCAGTATTTT	CASSVGQAGTDTQYF
.	once	TRBV15	TRBJ1-5	TGTGCCACCAGCGGGACCGGAGGCAATCAGCCCCAGCATTTT	CATSGTGGNQPQHF
.	.	TRBV20-1	TRBJ2-7	TGCAGTGCTAGAGTAGGCGAGCAGTACTTC	CSARVGEQYF
.	.	TRBV14	TRBJ2-7	TGTGCCAGCAGCCAACGAGGACGCGAGCAGTACTTC	CASSQRGREQYF
.	.	TRBV9	TRBJ1-2	TGTGCCAGCAGCCTGCCGAGGACAGCTTTTCCTAACTATGGCTACACCTTC	CASSLPRTAFPNYGYTF
TRBD2	.	TRBV9	TRBJ2-5	TGTGCCAGCAGCGTAGTTCCTAGCGGGGGAAGAGAGACCCAGTACTTC	CASSVVPSGGRETQYF
TRBD1	many	TRBV5-6	TRBJ1-4	TGTGCCAGCAGCTTGGTGACCACCGACAGGGTGGGACGGGAAAAACTGTTTTTT	CASSLVTTDRVGREKLFF
.	.	TRBV6-4	TRBJ2-3	TGTGCCAGCAGTGAAGGGGCAGAAGCAGATACGCAGTATTTT	CASSEGAEADTQYF
TRBD1	.	TRBV7-9	TRBJ1-2	TGTGCCAGCAGCTTAACCGGGACAGCTAACTATGGCTACACCTTC	CASSLTGTANYGYTF
.	.	TRBV29-1	TRBJ2-7	TGCAGCGTTGAAGGGCCCAACTACGAGCAGTACTTC	CSVEGPNYEQYF
TRBD1	.	TRBV7-8	TRBJ2-4	TGTGCCAGCAGCACGGATCAGACAGGGTCCTTAAGGAACATTCAGTACTTC	CASSTDQTGSLRNIQYF
.	.	TRBV11-2	TRBJ2-3	TGTGCCAGCAGCTCCACAGGGCGGGGAAGCACAGATACGCAGTATTTT	CASSSTGRGSTDTQYF